The 5 T cell receptor beta chains below were found in one sample sequenced in a study of T cells after yellow fever vaccination. TCRdb re-derived calls from the 5' RACE reads in MiXCR, one entry per CDR3 protein. The sample shows about 42,000 distinct CDR3 sequences, 5.5% to 7.5% of them seen only once. The input for sequencing was PBMCs, either bulk or a sorted T-cell subset (CD4+, CD8+, memory, or dextramer-sorted; not recorded which), taken 45 days after the yellow fever booster vaccination. Receptors originate from a man aged 30-40 years who received the YFV17D yellow fever vaccine.

The chain is built from TRBV30 and TRBJ2-5; D is uncertain. The ends were cut back, 1 base at V and 5 bases at J, with 14 bases in the middle. This CDR3 is built from 14 residues. CDR1 and CDR2 (germline): GTSNPN, SVGIG (reference sequence). The CDR3 DNA sequence: TGTGCCTGGAGTGACCACACTAATGGGGAGACCCAGTACTTC. Encoded protein: CAWSDHTNGETQYF.

This clonotype was seen repeatedly, ten times or more. V and J are TRBV6-2 or TRBV6-3 and TRBJ1-5; D might be TRBD1 (6 bases). The CDR3 contains 14 residues. V lost 6 bases, J lost 7 bases, and 16 bases lay in between. The germline CDR1 and CDR2 sequences are MNHEY and SVGEGT. DNA of the CDR3: TGTGCCAGCAGCCTTACAGGGAAGGGGCAGCCCCAGCATTTT. Amino acid sequence: CASSLTGKGQPQHF.

Only a few counts were recorded for this clonotype. The rearrangement joins TRBV4-2 to TRBJ1-2; no definite D call. CDR1 LGHNA and CDR2 YNFKEQ come from the germline V gene. This CDR3 has 15 residues. Deletions cut 1 base from V and 1 base from J, with 10 bases between. CDR3 residues: CASSQAEAINYGYTF. DNA of the CDR3: TGTGCCAGCAGCCAAGCTGAGGCAATTAACTATGGCTACACCTTC.

At least ten counts were recorded for this clonotype. J is TRBJ2-2 and V is TRBV6-5, with 14 bases that match TRBD2. This CDR3 region has 17 residues. Germline CDR1 is MNHEY and CDR2 is SVGAGI. Germline trimming cut 6 bases from V and 2 bases from J; bases unmatched to any gene: 5. The CDR3 DNA reads TGTGCCAGCAGAACTGGGACTAGCGGGAGAAACACCGGGGAGCTGTTTTTT. Its protein is CASRTGTSGRNTGELFF.

This clonotype was detected a few times. V and J are TRBV20-1 and TRBJ2-1, with 8 bases that match TRBD2. From germline, CDR1 is DFQATT and CDR2 SNEGSKA (reference sequence). V shed 5 bases and J 7 bases; nucleotides not matched to a gene: 16. There are 16 residues in the CDR3. The CDR3 loop reads CSAPGGAGAQGNEQFF. CDR3 nucleotide sequence: TGCAGTGCTCCGGGGGGGGCGGGAGCCCAGGGGAATGAGCAGTTCTTC.